The 2 T cell receptor beta chains below all came from one sample that was sequenced in a study of blood T cells in healthy people across ages. A J-beta primer mix and a sample-barcoded 5' primer were used in a second PCR of roughly 7 to 12 cycles. TCRdb recomputed calls from the 5' RACE reads with MiXCR, one row per CDR3 protein. This table holds 630,000 or so distinct CDR3 sequences, about a third found once. Sequenced input: blood. The receptors derive from a woman of 80 years or more in good health.

The J gene is TRBJ2-3, the V gene TRBV20-1; 16 nucleotides align to TRBD2. CDR1 and CDR2 from the germline V gene are DFQATT and SNEGSKA (reference sequence). This CDR3 is 18 amino acids long. The ends lost 1 base at V and 2 bases at J; junction bases unmatched: 6. The CDR3 here is CSARGGLAGGRYTDTQYF. CDR3 in DNA: TGCAGTGCTAGAGGGGGACTAGCGGGAGGGCGATACACAGATACGCAGTATTTT.

This clonotype was seen ten or more times. V and J are TRBV28 and TRBJ2-7, with D possibly matching TRBD2 (6 bases). Trimming cost V 3 bases and J 6 bases, with 12 bases left between them. CDR1 and CDR2 from the germline V gene are MDHEN and SYDVKM. This CDR3 spans 13 amino acids. Written as DNA, the CDR3 is TGTGCCAGCAGTTTCGGCGGGGCGAGCGAGCAGTACTTC. Translated: CASSFGGASEQYF.